These 26 T cell receptor beta chains were sequenced from one sample in a study of blood T cell repertoires in COVID-19. Generated by immunoSEQ multiplex PCR, the TCRdb table keeps only in-frame clones and is missing some. The table includes 200,000 to 300,000 clones, 80% to 90% detected once. Sequenced input: peripheral blood. These receptors all come from a woman of 80 years or more with COVID-19, enrolled during active disease.

This clone appeared a few times. V gene TRBV9 combines with J gene TRBJ2-2; D is ambiguous. Trimming took off 4 bases at V and 5 bases at J, with 3 bases between the two ends. Germline values: CDR1 SGDLS, CDR2 YYNGEE. The CDR3 loop spans 11 amino acids. The CDR3 DNA reads as TGTGCCAGCAGCCTTACCGGGGAGCTGTTTTTT. Translation gives CASSLTGELFF.

As to this clone: Distinct nucleotide sequences in the sample also encode this CDR3. This chain connects TRBV3-1 (or the pseudogene TRBV3-2) to TRBJ1-3; D is undetermined. V dropped 6 bases and J dropped 3 bases, with 9 bases sitting between them. This CDR3 has 13 amino acids. Germline V gene sequence: CDR1 LGHDT, CDR2 YNNKEL (reference sequence). This CDR3 is CASSPSGGNTIYF. DNA of the CDR3: TGTGCCAGCAGTCCCTCCGGTGGAAACACCATATATTTT.

The chain employs TRBV5-3 and TRBJ1-1, with no clear D. TRBV5-3 is placed among ORFs of uncertain function. V lost 3 bases and J lost 7, with 28 bases in between. The CDR3 sequence is 18 residues long. CDR3 sequence reads: CARSWNRSLSGPGGEAFF. DNA for the CDR3: TGTGCCAGAAGCTGGAACCGGAGTCTTTCGGGCCCGGGAGGTGAAGCTTTCTTT.

This clone was seen more than once but under ten times. The chain joins TRBV28 to TRBJ1-1; no clear D. Germline V CDR1 and CDR2: MDHEN, SYDVKM. The CDR3 loop spans 15 amino acids. V shed 2 bases and J shed 1 base, with 11 bases lying between them. The DNA of the CDR3 is TGTGCCAGCAGTTTACTGGCTGCAGGGAACACTGAAGCTTTCTTT. Encoded protein: CASSLLAAGNTEAFF.

J is TRBJ1-5 and V is TRBV9; 9 bases match TRBD1. J gave up 5 bases and V 4 bases, and 7 bases lay outside the gene matches. The CDR3 consists of 15 residues. The germline V gene has CDR1 SGDLS and CDR2 YYNGEE. CDR3 in DNA: TGTGCCAGCAGCCGTTCCGGGACAGGGTATCAGCCCCAGCATTTT. This codes for CASSRSGTGYQPQHF.

The J gene is TRBJ2-1, the V gene TRBV4-1, with TRBD2 matching over 9 bases. With 1 base clipped from V and 5 bases from J, the junction kept 6 bases outside the gene matches. Germline CDR1 MGHRA, CDR2 YSYEKL. The CDR3 has 16 amino acids. The DNA for the CDR3 is TGCGCCAGCAGCCAAGTTATAGCGGGGGCCAACAATGAGCAGTTCTTC. It codes for CASSQVIAGANNEQFF.

The chain employs TRBV5-4 and TRBJ1-1; D is possibly TRBD1 (5 bases). CDR3 length equals 14 residues. CDR1 is SGHNT and CDR2 is YYREEE in the germline V gene (reference sequence). V dropped 5 bases and J dropped 1 base, with 12 bases sitting between them. CDR3 sequence: CASRPQGSNTEAFF. The CDR3 nucleotides read TGTGCCAGCAGACCCCAGGGCTCGAACACTGAAGCTTTCTTT. The full variable domain, with the rest looked up from reference TRBV5-4 and TRBJ1-1, is ETGVTQSPTHLIKTRGQQVTLRCSSQSGHNTVSWYQQALGQGPQFIFQYYREEENGRGNFPPRFSGLQFPNYSSELNVNALELDDSALYLCASRPQGSNTEAFFGQGTRLTVV.

The rearrangement links TRBV12-3 or TRBV12-4 to TRBJ2-4, with D maybe TRBD1 (5 bases). This CDR3 is 13 amino acids long. V lost 6 bases, J lost 8 bases, and 14 bases lay in between. The DNA of the CDR3 is TGTGCCAGCAGCCCACAGGCCGTCGACATTCAGTACTTC. It specifies CASSPQAVDIQYF.

The rearrangement joins TRBV15 to TRBJ1-2; D gene unclear. V was clipped by 3 bases and J by 3 bases, with 17 bases between them. CDR1 and CDR2 from the germline V gene are LNHNV and YYDKDF (reference sequence). The CDR3 extends over 16 amino acids. The CDR3 region has the DNA TGTGCCACCAGCAGGGGTGGACGAGGGTGGGACTATGGCTACACCTTC. Translating gives CATSRGGRGWDYGYTF.

The CDR3 coding sequence is TGTGCCAGCAGTTCCTTAGCGGGAGAAGGGTGGAATGAGCAGTTCTTC. Amino acid sequence: CASSSLAGEGWNEQFF. The rearrangement joins TRBV2 to TRBJ2-1; 9 nucleotides align to TRBD2. V dropped 5 bases and J dropped 7; count of bases not matched to a gene: 12. This CDR3 is 16 amino acids long. Germline V CDR1 and CDR2: SNHLY, FYNNEI.

This clone came up a few times. The rearrangement joins TRBV7-8 to TRBJ2-7; D perhaps matches TRBD1 (6 bases). Germline CDR1 SGHVS, CDR2 FQNEAQ. The CDR3 has 16 amino acids. The V gene lost 5 bases and the J gene lost 0 bases, with 17 bases spanning the gap. CDR3 in DNA: TGTGCCAGCAGCGCTCGAGGGGACACCGACTCCTACGAGCAGTACTTC. Protein: CASSARGDTDSYEQYF.

A word on this clone: Other DNA sequences in the same sample also yield this CDR3. The V call is TRBV9, the J call TRBJ1-6; the D is unclear. The CDR3 loop spans 14 amino acids. The germline V and J ends were trimmed by 0 bases and 5 bases, with 6 bases remaining between them. Germline V gene lookup returns CDR1 SGDLS and CDR2 YYNGEE. The CDR3 spells CASSVGRDNSPLHF. CDR3 sequence (DNA): TGTGCCAGCAGCGTAGGACGGGATAATTCACCCCTCCACTTT.

This clone occurred once. The rearrangement links TRBV5-1 to TRBJ2-1; perhaps TRBD2 as D (6 bases). The ends were cut back, 1 base at V and 7 bases at J, with 12 bases in the middle. CDR3 length equals 14 residues. Germline loops: CDR1 SGHRS, CDR2 YFSETQ. Here the CDR3 reads CASSLPGAGNEQFF. In DNA form, the CDR3 reads TGCGCCAGCAGCTTGCCGGGAGCCGGGAATGAGCAGTTCTTC.

The chain is built from TRBV19 and TRBJ1-2; 7 nucleotides line up with TRBD1. The V gene's germline CDR1 is LNHDA and CDR2 SQIVND (reference sequence). This CDR3 is 14 amino acids long. With 6 bases clipped from V and 4 bases from J, the junction kept 8 bases outside the gene matches. CDR3 amino acids: CASSRLGQTYGYTF. For the CDR3, the DNA is TGTGCCAGTAGCCGACTGGGACAGACCTATGGCTACACCTTC.

A remark on this clone: Other nucleotide sequences from this sample produce the same CDR3. This chain uses TRBV19 with TRBJ1-6; 7 bases are shared with TRBD1. The CDR3 length is 14 residues. Trimming removed 3 bases from V and 10 bases from J; junction bases left unmatched: 6. Germline CDR1 is LNHDA and CDR2 is SQIVND (reference sequence). The CDR3: CASSIRTGESPLHF. Here the CDR3 DNA reads TGTGCCAGTAGTATCCGAACAGGGGAATCACCCCTCCACTTT. The complete variable domain, with remaining parts taken from reference TRBV19 and TRBJ1-6, reads DGGITQSPKYLFRKEGQNVTLSCEQNLNHDAMYWYRQDPGQGLRLIYYSQIVNDFQKGDIAEGYSVSREKKESFPLTVTSAQKNPTAFYLCASSIRTGESPLHFGNGTRLTVT.

V gene TRBV30 combines with J gene TRBJ2-4; 7 nucleotides agree with TRBD2. J lost 5 bases, V lost 1 base, and 5 bases had no gene match. CDR1 GTSNPN and CDR2 SVGIG come from the germline V gene (reference sequence). The length of the CDR3 is 14 residues. CDR3 DNA sequence: TGTGCCTGGAGTGGATGGGAGGGCGAAAACATTCAGTACTTC. Translation gives CAWSGWEGENIQYF. Drawing the rest from reference TRBV30 and TRBJ2-4, the complete variable domain is SQTIHQWPATLVQPVGSPLSLECTVEGTSNPNLYWYRQAAGRGLQLLFYSVGIGQISSEVPQNLSASRPQDRQFILSSKKLLLSDSGFYLCAWSGWEGENIQYFGAGTRLSVL.

This chain uses TRBV5-1 with TRBJ1-6; no reliable D call. The germline V and J ends were trimmed by 4 bases and 7 bases, with 15 bases remaining between them. Germline V gene sequence: CDR1 SGHRS, CDR2 YFSETQ. The length of the CDR3 is 15 residues. The CDR3 region is CASSLEGAPNSPLHF. CDR3 bases: TGCGCCAGCAGCCTGGAGGGAGCACCCAATTCACCCCTCCACTTT.

This clone was detected once. This rearrangement joins TRBV5-1 to TRBJ1-5, with D possibly TRBD1 on 6 matching bases. Germline CDR1 is SGHRS and CDR2 is YFSETQ. Between the trimmed V and J ends, which lost 3 bases and 7 bases, there was a span of 14 bases. The CDR3 totals 14 residues. The CDR3 is CASSSGVLGQPQHF. Written as DNA, the CDR3 is TGCGCCAGCAGCTCAGGGGTTTTAGGGCAGCCCCAGCATTTT.

The chain joins TRBV28 to TRBJ2-1; no definite D call. The CDR3 sequence is 10 residues long. From germline, CDR1 is MDHEN and CDR2 SYDVKM. V was cut by 6 bases and J by 11 bases, with 8 bases left in between. The CDR3 nucleotides are TGTGCCAGCAGCTCTATTCAGCAGTTCTTC. Translation gives CASSSIQQFF.

The chain joins TRBV18 to TRBJ1-6; D ambiguous. This CDR3 is built from 14 residues. V was shortened by 6 bases and J by 7 bases, with 13 bases between the two germline ends. Germline-derived CDR1 and CDR2 are KGHSH and LQKENI. The CDR3 loop reads CASSQNSKNSPLHF. The CDR3 nucleotides are TGTGCCAGCTCGCAAAACAGTAAAAATTCACCCCTCCACTTT.

The chain uses TRBV30 and TRBJ1-3; a weak D match, TRBD1 (6 bases). The length of the CDR3 is 15 residues. V lost 0 bases and J lost 4, with 13 bases in between. The V gene's germline CDR1 is GTSNPN and CDR2 SVGIG (reference sequence). For the CDR3, the DNA is TGTGCCTGGAGTGTACATGGGGGCCTAGGAAACACCATATATTTT. The encoded protein is CAWSVHGGLGNTIYF.

The chain couples TRBV6-2 or TRBV6-3 to TRBJ2-2, with 7 nucleotides matching TRBD1. CDR1 is MNHEY and CDR2 is SVGEGT in the germline V gene. The V gene end was trimmed by 4 bases and the J gene end by 6 bases; junction bases not matched to a gene: 11. This CDR3 is 16 amino acids long. The CDR3 region is CASSSRRGSAAGELFF. CDR3 bases: TGTGCCAGCAGTTCCCGCAGGGGGTCGGCTGCCGGGGAGCTGTTTTTT.

The rearrangement links TRBV7-9 to TRBJ1-2; TRBD1 matches at 10 bases. The CDR3 is 15 amino acids. The germline V gene encodes CDR1 SEHNR and CDR2 FQNEAQ (reference sequence). V shed 6 bases, J shed 3 bases, and the junction held 7 bases outside the gene matches. The DNA for the CDR3 is TGTGCCAGCAGAAGACAGGGGGCGGTCGACTATGGCTACACCTTC. Its protein product is CASRRQGAVDYGYTF. Drawing the rest from reference TRBV7-9 and TRBJ1-2, the complete variable domain is DTGVSQNPRHKITKRGQNVTFRCDPISEHNRLYWYRQTLGQGPEFLTYFQNEAQLEKSRLLSDRFSAERPKGSFSTLEIQRTEQGDSAMYLCASRRQGAVDYGYTFGSGTRLTVV.

The V call is TRBV18, the J call TRBJ1-5; possible D gene TRBD1, 6 bases. Trimming removed 4 bases at V and 6 bases at J, with 16 bases between. CDR1 KGHSH and CDR2 LQKENI come from the germline V gene. The CDR3 extends over 15 amino acids. CDR3 DNA sequence: TGTGCCAGCTCACGGTTACCCAGGGGAAGTCAGCCCCAGCATTTT. This translates into CASSRLPRGSQPQHF.

The chain combines TRBV15 with TRBJ1-4; D gene unclear. Per the germline V gene, CDR1 is LNHNV and CDR2 is YYDKDF (reference sequence). The CDR3 totals 14 residues. Trimming stripped 3 bases from V and 0 bases from J, with 5 bases between. CDR3 protein: CATSSPSTNEKLFF. The CDR3 bases are TGTGCCACCAGCAGCCCCTCAACTAATGAAAAACTGTTTTTT.

The V call is TRBV5-1, the J call TRBJ1-5, with 7 bases identical to TRBD1. CDR3 size: 14 residues. Trimming at V came to 4 bases and at J to 7 bases, leaving 8 bases not matched to a gene. From germline, CDR1 is SGHRS and CDR2 YFSETQ. As DNA, the CDR3 is TGCGCCAGCAGCACTGGCCAGGGGGGCCAGCCCCAGCATTTT. Translating it yields CASSTGQGGQPQHF.